A selection of T cell receptor beta chains follows, all from one sample in a study of shared clonotypes between healthy human individuals. Measured with immunoSEQ multiplex PCR; TCRdb has only the in-frame clones, and not every one. Among about 2.4 million clones listed, roughly 93% were seen once. Sequencing used naive CD4+ T cells from PBMCs. These receptors were taken from a man aged 18 to 30 in good health. Some clones in this sample may be carry-over from other donors' samples. CDR3s include the opening cysteine and the closing phenylalanine or tryptophan. The D gene is left open where the match is weak. The size of a clone is reported for some rows only, either as once, few or many, or as a class for expanded clones.

TRBJ1-1,-,-,TRBV21-1,15,TGTGCCAGCAGCCGGCGCGGCGGAGCCAACACTGAAGCTTTCTTT,CASSRRGGANTEAFF
TRBJ1-1,-,-,TRBV4-2,17,TGTGCCAGCAGCCAAGTCGCGGGGGGGTCTTTGAACACTGAAGCTTTCTTT,CASSQVAGGSLNTEAFF
TRBJ2-7,-,-,TRBV11-2,13,TGTGCCAGCAGCTTAGCGGTGAACTACGAGCAGTACTTC,CASSLAVNYEQYF
TRBJ2-7,TRBD2,-,TRBV9,13,TGTGCCAGCAGCGTAGTCTCGGGAGGCTTTCGGTACTTC,CASSVVSGGFRYF
TRBJ1-1,-,few,TRBV28,17,TGTGCCAGCACCAGGACGGTGGCCTTTGGGGGCCTCACTGAAGCTTTCTTT,CASTRTVAFGGLTEAFF
TRBJ1-4,-,-,TRBV5-1,14,TGCGCCAGCAGCCTGGGGGGTGGTAATGAAAAACTGTTTTTT,CASSLGGGNEKLFF
TRBJ2-3,-,-,TRBV18,13,TGTGCCAGCTCACCGACCAGCACAGATACGCAGTATTTT,CASSPTSTDTQYF
TRBJ1-5,TRBD1,-,TRBV15,14,TGTGCCACCAGCAGGGGACAGATCAATCAGCCCCAGCATTTT,CATSRGQINQPQHF
TRBJ1-1,-,once,TRBV9,15,TGTGCCAGCAGCCCCTTGGGGAGGGGTTGGACTGAAGCTTTCTTT,CASSPLGRGWTEAFF
TRBJ2-1,TRBD2,once,TRBV15,17,TGTGCCACCAGCAGGGATCCCGGACTAGCGGGAGACAATGAGCAGTTCTTC,CATSRDPGLAGDNEQFF
TRBJ1-4,-,-,TRBV28,13,TGTGCCACCGAGCGCGCAACTAATGAAAAACTGTTTTTT,CATERATNEKLFF
TRBJ1-1,-,once,TRBV18,15,TGTGCCAGCTCACCACCGGCGAGTATGGGGACTGAAGCTTTCTTT,CASSPPASMGTEAFF
TRBJ2-1,TRBD1,-,TRBV29-1,12,TGCAGCGTTGAGACAGGGATCAATGAGCAGTTCTTC,CSVETGINEQFF
TRBJ2-7,TRBD2,-,TRBV28,20,TGTGCCAGCAGTTTAGGGACCGGGACTAGCGGGAGGGCTCGGGTTGCCGAGCAGTACTTC,CASSLGTGTSGRARVAEQYF
TRBJ2-1,-,-,TRBV5-1,16,TGCGCCAGCAGCTCTCAGGTGCGGCCAACAAGGGATGAGCAGTTCTTC,CASSSQVRPTRDEQFF
TRBJ2-7,-,-,TRBV7-3,15,TGTGCCAGCAGCCCGGACCGTTCTCACCTCTACGAGCAGTACTTC,CASSPDRSHLYEQYF
TRBJ2-1,-,-,TRBV7-9,16,TGTGCCAGCAGCTTACGTCCGGGACAAGACTACAATGAGCAGTTCTTC,CASSLRPGQDYNEQFF
TRBJ2-3,-,-,TRBV18,13,TGTGCCAGCTCACCACCTGATAAAGATACGCAGTATTTT,CASSPPDKDTQYF
TRBJ2-1,-,-,TRBV7-9,15,TGTGCCAGCAGCAAGCCTGGTAGTCCCTACAATGAGCAGTTCTTC,CASSKPGSPYNEQFF
TRBJ1-5,-,few,TRBV5-1,14,TGCGCCAGCAGCTTGGGGGTCCTAGATCAGCCCCAGCATTTT,CASSLGVLDQPQHF
TRBJ2-2,TRBD1,-,TRBV5-6,16,TGTGCCAGCAGTCGAATGGACAGGGTCCCCACCGGGGAGCTGTTTTTT,CASSRMDRVPTGELFF
TRBJ2-1,-,-,TRBV5-1,15,TGCGCCAGCAGCTTGCCCGTCCCGGGAATCAAGGAGCAGTTCTTC,CASSLPVPGIKEQFF
TRBJ2-1,-,-,TRBV30,14,TGTGCCTGGACGGATTGGAGCTCCTACAATGAGCAGTTCTTC,CAWTDWSSYNEQFF
TRBJ2-7,-,-,TRBV10-3,12,TGTGCCATCAGTGGGTCCTCCTACGAGCAGTACTTC,CAISGSSYEQYF
TRBJ1-5,-,-,TRBV6-6,14,TGTGCCAGCAGTTACTCGAGTAGTAATCAGCCCCAGCATTTT,CASSYSSSNQPQHF
TRBJ1-2,-,-,TRBV28,15,TGTGCCAGCAGTTTTACCGAACGCAGTCCCTATGGCTACACCTTC,CASSFTERSPYGYTF
TRBJ2-5,TRBD1,-,TRBV14,16,TGTGCCAGCAGCCAAAAAGCAGGGGGCTTATGGGAGACCCAGTACTTC,CASSQKAGGLWETQYF
TRBJ2-3,-,-,TRBV6-1,13,TGTGCCAGCAGTGCCCAGGGGCGCGATACGCAGTATTTT,CASSAQGRDTQYF
TRBJ2-7,TRBD1,-,TRBV28,15,TGTGCCAGCAGTTTATGGGGGACAGGGCTCTACGAGCAGTACTTC,CASSLWGTGLYEQYF
TRBJ2-7,-,-,TRBV7-9,14,TGTGCCAGCAGATTGGACTACAAAAACTACGAGCAGTACTTC,CASRLDYKNYEQYF
TRBJ1-5,TRBD1,-,TRBV10-3,15,TGTGCCACTCAGGACAGGACGAATAGCAATCAGCCCCAGCATTTT,CATQDRTNSNQPQHF
TRBJ2-1,TRBD2,once,TRBV6-1,17,TGTGCCAGCAGTGAAGAACCAAGACTAGCGGGATACAATGAGCAGTTCTTC,CASSEEPRLAGYNEQFF
TRBJ2-1,TRBD2,-,TRBV11-3,16,TGTGCCAGCAGCCGGGGAGCGGGAGCGCCCTACAATGAGCAGTTCTTC,CASSRGAGAPYNEQFF
TRBJ2-7,TRBD1,-,TRBV2,13,TGTGCCAGCAGTAAGGACAGGGGGGACGAGCAGTACTTC,CASSKDRGDEQYF
TRBJ1-1,TRBD1,-,TRBV6-5,16,TGTGCCAGCAGTTACAGACAGGGAGGAATGGGGACTGAAGCTTTCTTT,CASSYRQGGMGTEAFF
TRBJ2-3,-,-,TRBV30,14,TGTGCCTGGAGAGGCTTTCCCTCCGCAGATACGCAGTATTTT,CAWRGFPSADTQYF
TRBJ1-1,-,-,TRBV2,14,TGTGCCAGCAGGAAGCGTTGGGGGAACCCTGAAGCTTTCTTT,CASRKRWGNPEAFF
TRBJ2-2,TRBD1,-,TRBV7-9,14,TGTGCCAGCAGCCCACAGGGGGGTACCGGGGAGCTGTTTTTT,CASSPQGGTGELFF
TRBJ1-4,-,-,TRBV18,15,TGTGCCAGCTCATCCCCGGGTCCAGCTAATGAAAAACTGTTTTTT,CASSSPGPANEKLFF
TRBJ2-7,TRBD2,-,TRBV6-5,15,TGTGCCAGCAGTGGGACTAGCGGGAGTAGTTACGAGCAGTACTTC,CASSGTSGSSYEQYF
TRBJ2-2,TRBD1,once,TRBV5-1,16,TGCGCCAGCAGCGGACGACAGGGGGCGCTTATCGGGGAGCTGTTTTTT,CASSGRQGALIGELFF
TRBJ2-6,-,-,TRBV2,13,TGTGCCAGCAGTGAGCCTGGGGCCAACGTCCTGACTTTC,CASSEPGANVLTF
TRBJ2-1,TRBD2,few,TRBV5-1,14,TGCGCCAGCAGCTTGGTAGCGGGCAGCAATGAGCAGTTCTTC,CASSLVAGSNEQFF
TRBJ2-2,-,-,TRBV5-4,15,TGTGCCAGCAGCTTGGTGGGGCTAGCGAGCGGGGAGCTGTTTTTT,CASSLVGLASGELFF
TRBJ2-5,TRBD2,-,TRBV7-9,14,TGTGCCAGCACCCCCAGCCGGGGGGGAGAGACCCAGTACTTC,CASTPSRGGETQYF
TRBJ1-5,-,once,TRBV7-9,13,TGTGCCAGCAGCTTAGGACAAAATCAGCCCCAGCATTTT,CASSLGQNQPQHF
TRBJ1-5,-,once,TRBV6-1,15,TGTGCCAGCAGTCGTATAAGGTCTAGCAATCAGCCCCAGCATTTT,CASSRIRSSNQPQHF
TRBJ2-3,TRBD2,-,TRBV28,15,TGTGCCAGCAGCCTCAGCGGGAGGGCCACCGATACGCAGTATTTT,CASSLSGRATDTQYF
TRBJ2-2,-,-,TRBV5-1,16,TGCGCCAGCAGCTTGGCCGGGACATCGAACACCGGGGAGCTGTTTTTT,CASSLAGTSNTGELFF
TRBJ2-1,TRBD2,-,TRBV15,16,TGTGCCACCAGCAGAGTTGGTAGCGGGTTATACAATGAGCAGTTCTTC,CATSRVGSGLYNEQFF
TRBJ2-5,-,-,TRBV7-2,13,TGTGCCAGCACTCTCCCCTCTCAAGAGACCCAGTACTTC,CASTLPSQETQYF
TRBJ2-1,-,once,TRBV12-5,14,TGTGCTAGTGCCTATAGCCAACAGGTGTTTGAGCAGTTCTTC,CASAYSQQVFEQFF
TRBJ1-4,TRBD1,-,TRBV27,15,TGTGCCAGCAGTCCCCGGGACAGGGGGTATGAAAAACTGTTTTTT,CASSPRDRGYEKLFF
TRBJ1-5,TRBD1,-,TRBV18,15,TGTGCCAGCTCACCACGGAGACAGGGGAGCCAGCCCCAGCATTTT,CASSPRRQGSQPQHF
TRBJ1-3,-,-,TRBV2,15,TGTGCCAGCGGTTCGGGACCGATCTCTGGAAACACCATATATTTT,CASGSGPISGNTIYF
TRBJ2-3,-,-,TRBV5-1,16,TGCGCCAGCAGCTTGGTCGGGACTTACTCCCTGGATACGCAGTATTTT,CASSLVGTYSLDTQYF
TRBJ2-7,TRBD2,-,TRBV5-8,17,TGTGCCAGCAGCCTAACGACTAGCGGGCCTAAAACGGGGGAGCAGTACTTC,CASSLTTSGPKTGEQYF
TRBJ2-7,TRBD1,-,TRBV9,14,TGTGCCAGCAGCGCCGACAGGGGGCCCTACGAGCAGTACTTC,CASSADRGPYEQYF
TRBJ1-1,-,-,TRBV5-6,14,TGTGCCAGCAGGAAAGGAGGGGTGAACACTGAAGCTTTCTTT,CASRKGGVNTEAFF